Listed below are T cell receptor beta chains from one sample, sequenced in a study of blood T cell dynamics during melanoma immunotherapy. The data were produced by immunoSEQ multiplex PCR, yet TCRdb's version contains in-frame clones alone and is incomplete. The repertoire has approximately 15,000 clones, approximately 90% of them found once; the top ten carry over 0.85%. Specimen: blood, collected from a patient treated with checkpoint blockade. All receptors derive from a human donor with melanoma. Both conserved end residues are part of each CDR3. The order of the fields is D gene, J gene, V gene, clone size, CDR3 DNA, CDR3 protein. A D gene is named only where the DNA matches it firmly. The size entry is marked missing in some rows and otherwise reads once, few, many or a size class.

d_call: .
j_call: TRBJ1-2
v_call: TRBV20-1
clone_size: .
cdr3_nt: TGCAGTGCTAGGGGGCTTGGCTACACCTTC
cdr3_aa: CSARGLGYTF

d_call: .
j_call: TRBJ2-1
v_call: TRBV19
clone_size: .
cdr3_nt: TGTGCCAGTAGTATAGATCCAGGGAGCTCCTACAATGAGCAGTTCTTC
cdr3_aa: CASSIDPGSSYNEQFF

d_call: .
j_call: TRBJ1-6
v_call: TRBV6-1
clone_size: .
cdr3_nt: TGTGCCAGCAGTGAAGGGTGGTTCGGCGGGGTCCTCCACTTT
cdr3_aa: CASSEGWFGGVLHF

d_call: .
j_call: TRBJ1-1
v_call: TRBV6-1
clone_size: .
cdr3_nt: TGTGCCAGCAGTGTTCTGTCGAACACTGAAGCTTTCTTT
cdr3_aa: CASSVLSNTEAFF

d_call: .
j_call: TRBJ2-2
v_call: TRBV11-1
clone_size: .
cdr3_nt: TGTGCCAGCAGCTTAGGGAGGGGTCGCACCGGGGAGCTGTTTTTT
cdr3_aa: CASSLGRGRTGELFF

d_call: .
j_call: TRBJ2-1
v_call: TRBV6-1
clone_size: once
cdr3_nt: TGTGCCAGCAGGGGACCCGCGTACAATGAGCAGTTCTTC
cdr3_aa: CASRGPAYNEQFF

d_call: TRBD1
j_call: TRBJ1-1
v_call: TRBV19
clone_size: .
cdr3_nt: TGTGCCAGTAGTGCCTCCGGGACAGGGGGTTCTGAAGCTTTCTTT
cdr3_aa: CASSASGTGGSEAFF

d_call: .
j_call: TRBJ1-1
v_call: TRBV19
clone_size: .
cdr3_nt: TGTGCCAGTAGTTATTCCAGTTACAACACTGAAGCTTTCTTT
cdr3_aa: CASSYSSYNTEAFF

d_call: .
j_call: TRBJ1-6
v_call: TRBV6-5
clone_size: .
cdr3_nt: TGTGCCAGCAGTTATCGTGGCGAGTCACCCCTCCACTTT
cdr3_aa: CASSYRGESPLHF

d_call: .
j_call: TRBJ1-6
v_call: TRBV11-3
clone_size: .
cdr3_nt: TGTGCCAGCAGCTCGGACGGGATTTCACCCCTCCACTTT
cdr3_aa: CASSSDGISPLHF

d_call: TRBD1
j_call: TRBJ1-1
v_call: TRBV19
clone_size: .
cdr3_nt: TGTGCCAGTAGTATAGACCTAACCGGGACAGGGTTAGTGATGAACACTGAAGCTTTCTTT
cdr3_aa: CASSIDLTGTGLVMNTEAFF

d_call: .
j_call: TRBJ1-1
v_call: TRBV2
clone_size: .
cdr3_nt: TGTGCCAGCAGAGAGTCAGTAGGGACTGAAGCTTTCTTT
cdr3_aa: CASRESVGTEAFF

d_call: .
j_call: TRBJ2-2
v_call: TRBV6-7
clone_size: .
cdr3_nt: TGTGCCAGCAGTTACGAACCGGGACATTCGAACACCGGGGAGCTGTTTTTT
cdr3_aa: CASSYEPGHSNTGELFF

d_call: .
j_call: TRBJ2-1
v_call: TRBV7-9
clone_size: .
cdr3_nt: TGTGCCAGCAGCCACACGGACGGAAGATACAATGAGCAGTTCTTC
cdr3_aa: CASSHTDGRYNEQFF

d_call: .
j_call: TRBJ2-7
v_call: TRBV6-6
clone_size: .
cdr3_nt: TGTGCCAGCACTCCCCTCGGGGGCCGGGGCGAGCAGTACTTC
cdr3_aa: CASTPLGGRGEQYF

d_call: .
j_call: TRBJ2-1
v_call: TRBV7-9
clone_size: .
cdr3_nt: TGTGCCAGCAGCTCAACCGGGGTGCCGAGCTCCTACAATGAGCAGTTCTTC
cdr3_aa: CASSSTGVPSSYNEQFF

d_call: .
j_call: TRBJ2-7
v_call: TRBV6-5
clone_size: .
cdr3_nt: TGTGCCAGCAGATCGCCGGGGATCTTCGGGTACGAGCAGTACTTC
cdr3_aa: CASRSPGIFGYEQYF

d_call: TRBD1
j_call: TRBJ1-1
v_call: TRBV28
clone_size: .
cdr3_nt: TGTGCCACTCAGGGGGCCTGGACTGAAGCTTTCTTT
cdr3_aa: CATQGAWTEAFF

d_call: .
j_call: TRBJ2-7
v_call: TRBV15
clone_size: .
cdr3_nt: TGTGCCACCAGCAGCAGGGGGGCCCCAAACGAGCAGTACTTC
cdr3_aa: CATSSRGAPNEQYF

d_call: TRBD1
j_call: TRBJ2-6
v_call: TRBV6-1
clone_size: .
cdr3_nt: TGTGCCAGCAGTGGCCGACAGGGTTCTAGCTCTGGGGCCAACGTCCTGACTTTC
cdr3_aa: CASSGRQGSSSGANVLTF

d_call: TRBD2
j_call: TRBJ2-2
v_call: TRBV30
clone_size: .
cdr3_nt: TGTGCCTGGAGCGAACTAGCGTGGAACACCGGGGAGCTGTTTTTT
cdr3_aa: CAWSELAWNTGELFF

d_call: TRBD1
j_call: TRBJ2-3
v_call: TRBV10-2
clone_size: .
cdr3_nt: TGCGCCAGCACCAGGACAGGCAAAGATACGCAGTATTTT
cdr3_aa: CASTRTGKDTQYF

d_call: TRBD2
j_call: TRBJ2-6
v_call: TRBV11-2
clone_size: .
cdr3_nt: TGTGCCAGCAGCTTAGGAGGAGGGAGGGACGTCCTGACTTTC
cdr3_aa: CASSLGGGRDVLTF

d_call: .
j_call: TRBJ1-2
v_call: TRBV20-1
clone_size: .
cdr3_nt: TGCAGTTCACGGTGGGGGGATGGCTACACCTTC
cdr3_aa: CSSRWGDGYTF

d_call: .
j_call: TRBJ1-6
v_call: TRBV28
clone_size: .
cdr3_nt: TGTGCCAGCAGTTTGGATCTCCTCAATTCACCCCTCCACTTT
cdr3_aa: CASSLDLLNSPLHF

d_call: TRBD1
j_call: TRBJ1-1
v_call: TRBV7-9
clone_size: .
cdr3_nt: TGTGCCAGCAGCTTAGTTCAGGGGGCGACTGAAGCTTTCTTT
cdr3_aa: CASSLVQGATEAFF

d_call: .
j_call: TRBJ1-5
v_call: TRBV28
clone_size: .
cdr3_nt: TGTGCCAGCAGAAGGGACCCTAGCAATCAGCCCCAGCATTTT
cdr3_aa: CASRRDPSNQPQHF

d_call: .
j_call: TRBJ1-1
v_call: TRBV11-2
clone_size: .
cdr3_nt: TGTGCCAGCAGCTTCGGAGGGAGGAACACTGAAGCTTTCTTT
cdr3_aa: CASSFGGRNTEAFF

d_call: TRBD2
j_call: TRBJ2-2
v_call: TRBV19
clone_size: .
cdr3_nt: TGTGCCAGTCTAAAATCGGGACTAGCGGGAGTAAGCACCGGGGAGCTGTTTTTT
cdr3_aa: CASLKSGLAGVSTGELFF

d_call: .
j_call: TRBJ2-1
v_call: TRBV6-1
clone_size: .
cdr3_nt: TGTGCCAGCAGTGAAGCGGCTGAGACTAGACAGTTCTTC
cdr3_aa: CASSEAAETRQFF

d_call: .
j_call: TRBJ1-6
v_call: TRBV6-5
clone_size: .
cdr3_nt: TGTGCCAGCAGTTACTCGAAAGGGGGTGGGTCACCCCTCCACTTT
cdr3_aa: CASSYSKGGGSPLHF

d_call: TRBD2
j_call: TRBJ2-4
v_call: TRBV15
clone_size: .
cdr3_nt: TGTGCCACCAGCAGAGAAGGGTCTCGGCTAGCGGGAGGCCCCGGAGACAAAAACATTCAGTACTTC
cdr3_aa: CATSREGSRLAGGPGDKNIQYF

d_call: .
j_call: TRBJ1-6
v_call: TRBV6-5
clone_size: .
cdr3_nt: TGTGCCAGTCAAACCAGTGCACGCAATTCACCCCTCCACTTT
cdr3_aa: CASQTSARNSPLHF

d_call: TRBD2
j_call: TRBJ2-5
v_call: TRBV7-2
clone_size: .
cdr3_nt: TGTGCCAGCAGCTTAATAGCGGGCCAAGAGACCCAGTACTTC
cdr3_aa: CASSLIAGQETQYF

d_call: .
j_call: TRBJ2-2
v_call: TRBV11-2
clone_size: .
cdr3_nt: TGTGCCAGCAGCTTGATGGGCACCGGGGAGCTGTTTTTT
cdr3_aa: CASSLMGTGELFF

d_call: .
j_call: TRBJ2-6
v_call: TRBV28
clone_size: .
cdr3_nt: TGTGCCAGCAGCCCCGGAGGAGGGCAAGGAAGATCTGGGGCCAACGTCCTGACTTTC
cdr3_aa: CASSPGGGQGRSGANVLTF

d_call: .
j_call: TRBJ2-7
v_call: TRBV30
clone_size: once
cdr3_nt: TGTGCCTGGGGGGGGACCGTCGGTGGGTACGAGCAGTACTTC
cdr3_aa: CAWGGTVGGYEQYF

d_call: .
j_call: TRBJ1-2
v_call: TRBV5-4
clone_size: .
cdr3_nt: TGTGCCAGCAGCTCCGGAGGTTGGGGGCCTAACTATGGCTACACCTTC
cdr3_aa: CASSSGGWGPNYGYTF

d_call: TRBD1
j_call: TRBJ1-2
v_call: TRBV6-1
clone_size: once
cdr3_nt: TGTGCCAGCAGTGGGCTGAGACAGGGGCAGGGCTATGGCTACACCTTC
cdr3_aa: CASSGLRQGQGYGYTF

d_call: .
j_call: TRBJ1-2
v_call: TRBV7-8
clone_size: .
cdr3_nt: TGTGCCAGCAGCTTAAGGGGGGGCTCTAACTATGGCTACACCTTC
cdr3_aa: CASSLRGGSNYGYTF

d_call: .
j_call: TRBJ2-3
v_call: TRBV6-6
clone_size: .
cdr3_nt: TGTGCCAGCAGCCAAAGAGGGGGAGCAGATACGCAGTATTTT
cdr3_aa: CASSQRGGADTQYF

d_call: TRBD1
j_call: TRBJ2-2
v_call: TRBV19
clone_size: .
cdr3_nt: TGTGCCACCGCACAGGGGGCAGGCACCGGGGAGCTGTTTTTT
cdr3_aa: CATAQGAGTGELFF

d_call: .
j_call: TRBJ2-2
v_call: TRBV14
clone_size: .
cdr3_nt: TGTGCCAGCAGCCGATACACCGGGGAGCTGTTTTTT
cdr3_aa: CASSRYTGELFF

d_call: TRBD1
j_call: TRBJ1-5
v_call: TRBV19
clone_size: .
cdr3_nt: TGTGCCAGTAGTACAAGGGACAGGGCGGGCCAAAATAGCAATCAGCCCCAGCATTTT
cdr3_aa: CASSTRDRAGQNSNQPQHF

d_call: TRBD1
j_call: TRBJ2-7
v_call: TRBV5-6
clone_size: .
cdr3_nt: TGTGCCAGCAGCTTGTTCCGGACAGGGCATTCCTACGAGCAGTACTTC
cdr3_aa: CASSLFRTGHSYEQYF

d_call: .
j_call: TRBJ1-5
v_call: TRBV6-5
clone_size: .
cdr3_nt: TGTGCCAGCACCCCGCGGCAGGGGAACGATCAGCCCCAGCATTTT
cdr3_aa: CASTPRQGNDQPQHF

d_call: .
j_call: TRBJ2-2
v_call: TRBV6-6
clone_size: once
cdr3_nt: TGTGCCAGCAGTCCGTGGCGAACCGAGGCCGGGGAGCTGTTTTTT
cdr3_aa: CASSPWRTEAGELFF

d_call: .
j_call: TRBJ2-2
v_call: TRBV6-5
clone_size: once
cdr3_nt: TGTGCCAGCAGAAAGACGGCATCGAACACCGGGGAGCTGTTTTTT
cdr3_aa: CASRKTASNTGELFF

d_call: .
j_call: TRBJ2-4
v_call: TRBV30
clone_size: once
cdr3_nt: TGTGCCTGGAGTCCCAGGGTGGGCATTCAGTACTTC
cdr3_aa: CAWSPRVGIQYF

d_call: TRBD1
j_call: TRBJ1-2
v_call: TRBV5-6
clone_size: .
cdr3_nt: TGTGCCAGCAGCTTGTCAGGGGGCTATGGCTACACCTTC
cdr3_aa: CASSLSGGYGYTF

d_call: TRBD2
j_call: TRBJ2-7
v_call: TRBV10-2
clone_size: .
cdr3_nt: TGCGCCAGCAGCGTAGCGGGGGGGCACTACGAGCAGTACTTC
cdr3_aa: CASSVAGGHYEQYF

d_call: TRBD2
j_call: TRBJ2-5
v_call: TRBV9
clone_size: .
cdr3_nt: TGTGCCAGCAGCCCGGGGGGGGAGACCCAGTACTTC
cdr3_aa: CASSPGGETQYF